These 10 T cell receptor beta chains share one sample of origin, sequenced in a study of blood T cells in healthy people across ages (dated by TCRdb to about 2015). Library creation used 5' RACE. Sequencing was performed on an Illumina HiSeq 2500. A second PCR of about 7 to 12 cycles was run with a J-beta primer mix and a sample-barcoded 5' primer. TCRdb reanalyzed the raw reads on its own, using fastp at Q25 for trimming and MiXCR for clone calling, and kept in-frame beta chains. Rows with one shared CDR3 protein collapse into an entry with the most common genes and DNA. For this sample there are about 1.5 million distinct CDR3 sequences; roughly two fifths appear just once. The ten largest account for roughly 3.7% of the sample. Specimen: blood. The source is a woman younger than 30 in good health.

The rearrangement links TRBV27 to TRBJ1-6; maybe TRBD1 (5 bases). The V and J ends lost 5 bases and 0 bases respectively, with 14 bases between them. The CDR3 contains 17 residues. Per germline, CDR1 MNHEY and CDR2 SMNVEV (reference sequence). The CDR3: CASSGTTASSYNSPLHF. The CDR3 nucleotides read TGTGCCAGCAGTGGGACCACGGCGAGCTCCTATAATTCACCCCTCCACTTT.

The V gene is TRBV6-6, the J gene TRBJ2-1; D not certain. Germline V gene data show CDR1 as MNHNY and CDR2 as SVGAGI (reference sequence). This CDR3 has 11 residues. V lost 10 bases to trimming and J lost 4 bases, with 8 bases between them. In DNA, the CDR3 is TGTGCCATCCGAGATTACAATGAGCAGTTCTTC. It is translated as CAIRDYNEQFF.

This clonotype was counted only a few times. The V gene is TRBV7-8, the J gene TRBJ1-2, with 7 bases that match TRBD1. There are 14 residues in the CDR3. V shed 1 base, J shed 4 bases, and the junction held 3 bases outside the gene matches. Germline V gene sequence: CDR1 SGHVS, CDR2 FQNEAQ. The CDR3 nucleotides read TGTGCCAGCAGCTTAGAAGGGGGCCCCTATGGCTACACCTTC. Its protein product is CASSLEGGPYGYTF.

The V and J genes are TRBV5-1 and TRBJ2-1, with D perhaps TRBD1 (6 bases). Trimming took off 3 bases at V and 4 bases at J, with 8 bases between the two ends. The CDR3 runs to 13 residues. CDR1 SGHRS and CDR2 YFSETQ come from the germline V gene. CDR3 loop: CASSWGHYNEQFF. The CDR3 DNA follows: TGCGCCAGCAGCTGGGGACATTACAATGAGCAGTTCTTC. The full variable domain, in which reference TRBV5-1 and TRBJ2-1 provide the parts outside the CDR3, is KAGVTQTPRYLIKTRGQQVTLSCSPISGHRSVSWYQQTPGQGLQFLFEYFSETQRNKGNFPGRFSGRQFSNSRSEMNVSTLELGDSALYLCASSWGHYNEQFFGPGTRLTVL.

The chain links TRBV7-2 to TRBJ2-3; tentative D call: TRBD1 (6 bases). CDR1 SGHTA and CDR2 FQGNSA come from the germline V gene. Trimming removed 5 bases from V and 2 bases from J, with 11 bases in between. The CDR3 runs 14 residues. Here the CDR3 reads CASSQDRHTDTQYF. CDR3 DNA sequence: TGTGCCAGCAGCCAGGACAGACACACAGATACGCAGTATTTT.

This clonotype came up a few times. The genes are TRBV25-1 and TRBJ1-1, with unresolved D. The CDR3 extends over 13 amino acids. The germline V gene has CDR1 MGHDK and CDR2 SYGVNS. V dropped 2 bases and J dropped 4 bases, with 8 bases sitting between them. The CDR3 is CASSETGVTEAFF. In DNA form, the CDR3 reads TGTGCCAGCAGTGAAACCGGGGTCACTGAAGCTTTCTTT.

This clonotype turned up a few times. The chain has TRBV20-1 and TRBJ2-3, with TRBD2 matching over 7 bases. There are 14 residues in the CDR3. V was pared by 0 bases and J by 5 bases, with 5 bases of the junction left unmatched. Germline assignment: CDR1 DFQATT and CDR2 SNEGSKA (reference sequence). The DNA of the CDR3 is TGCAGTGCTAGAGAGGGGACTACGCTAGATACGCAGTATTTT. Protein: CSAREGTTLDTQYF.

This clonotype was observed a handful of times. CDR3 sequence: CASTPGTISSYEQYF. The CDR3 coding sequence is TGTGCCAGCACCCCAGGGACAATTTCCTCCTACGAGCAGTACTTC. V gene TRBV7-2 combines with J gene TRBJ2-7, with a weak D call TRBD1 (6 bases). Germline loops: CDR1 SGHTA, CDR2 FQGNSA. The CDR3 consists of 15 residues. V dropped 7 bases and J dropped 0 bases, with 16 bases sitting between them.

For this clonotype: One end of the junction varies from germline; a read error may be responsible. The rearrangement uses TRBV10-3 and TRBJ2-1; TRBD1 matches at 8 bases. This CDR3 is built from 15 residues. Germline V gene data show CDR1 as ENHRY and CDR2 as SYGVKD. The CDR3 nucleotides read TGTGCCATCAGTAAACAGGGGGGCTCCTGCAATGAGCAGTTCTTC. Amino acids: CAISKQGGSCNEQFF.

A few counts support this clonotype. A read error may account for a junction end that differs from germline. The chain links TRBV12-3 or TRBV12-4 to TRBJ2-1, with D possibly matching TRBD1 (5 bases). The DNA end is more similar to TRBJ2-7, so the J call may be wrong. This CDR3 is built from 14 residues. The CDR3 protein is CDSSEAGLYNEQYF. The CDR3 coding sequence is TGTGACAGCAGTGAGGCAGGGCTATACAATGAGCAGTACTTC.